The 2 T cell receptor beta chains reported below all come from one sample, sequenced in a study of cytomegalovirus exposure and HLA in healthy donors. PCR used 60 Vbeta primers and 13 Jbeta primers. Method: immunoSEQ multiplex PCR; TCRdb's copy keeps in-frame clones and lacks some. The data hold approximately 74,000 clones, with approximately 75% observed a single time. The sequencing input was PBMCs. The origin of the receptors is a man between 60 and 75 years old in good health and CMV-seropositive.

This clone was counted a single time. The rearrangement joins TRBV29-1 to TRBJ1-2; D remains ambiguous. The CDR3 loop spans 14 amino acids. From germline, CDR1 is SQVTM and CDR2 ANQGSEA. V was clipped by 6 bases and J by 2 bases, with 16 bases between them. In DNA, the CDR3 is TGCAGCGTCCCCCGTACGGGATCCAACTATGGCTACACCTTC. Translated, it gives CSVPRTGSNYGYTF.

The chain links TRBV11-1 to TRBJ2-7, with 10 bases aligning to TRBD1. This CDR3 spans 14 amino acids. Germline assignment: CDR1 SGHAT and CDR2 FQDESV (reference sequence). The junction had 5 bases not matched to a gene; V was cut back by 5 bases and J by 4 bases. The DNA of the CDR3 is TGTGCCAGCAGCGTTACGGGACAGGGGTACGAGCAGTACTTC. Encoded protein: CASSVTGQGYEQYF.